Here is one T cell receptor beta chain with its context. Which antigen it targets is not known. The input lacks base qualities; no much larger clone sits a single base away. From a lookup of the germline V gene, CDR1 and CDR2 are LGHNA and YNFKEQ. At the junction V is shortened by 1 base and J by 4 bases, with 11 bases in between. From its cysteine to its phenylalanine, the CDR3 spans 15 amino acids. The retained sequence is limited to the CDR3, 45 bases, with the frame set at the first base. These data originate in a study of blood T cell repertoires in COVID-19 (dated by TCRdb to 2020 to 2022). For the wider study: The collaborator samples originated in the United States, Italy and Spain and spanned the acute and convalescent phases of COVID-19. The prospective study material was composed of cDNA or gDNA derived from T cells, B-cell-depleted T cells, or PBMCs. The dataset comprised deeply sampled blood TCRbeta repertoires from subjects exposed to, actively infected with, or recovered from COVID-19. A freely available public database, intended as a resource for researchers studying the immune response to SARS-CoV-2, is where the repertoires were released. Samples were obtained from the ongoing ImmuneRACE study (first 160 participants) and from approximately 1,200 subjects provided by 6 global collaborators. A de-identified subject ID, COVID-19 status, age in years and sex were almost always included in the sample metadata. Where HLA class I and class II types were available, the types were taken from metadata supplied by the sample provider, not from assay-based typing.

General conclusions and limits of the study: How much clinical and demographic metadata was included differed by source and by participant, and the metadata was provided uncurated.

TCRbeta CDR3 regions were amplified from genomic DNA by means of the immunoSEQ Assay, a bias-controlled multiplex PCR. The authors' pipeline ran thus. The number of nucleated cells in each sample was estimated by amplification of reference gene primers within the assay. Sequence reads were collapsed and filtered to measure the absolute abundance of every unique TCRbeta CDR3 rearrangement. For each sample, productive Simpson clonality was calculated as the square root of Simpson's diversity index over productive rearrangements. The clones in this table, taken by TCRdb from immuneACCESS, are in-frame only. Not every clone is retained; where verified, under half of the shortfall comes from an unresolved V gene, and the cause of the rest is unknown. V and J calls and clone size are given by that table; D and trimming were obtained from the DNA. In all, the sample holds hundreds of thousands of clones, and 89% of those were seen once. The ten largest make up approximately 3% of the sample.

One collaborating source in Seattle enrolled patients while the patients were actively infected and followed the patients over time throughout the course of disease. Each collaborating institution followed its own protocols to collect whole blood in K2EDTA tubes. For TCRbeta analysis, collaborators shipped samples in one of three forms: frozen whole blood, isolated PBMCs, or DNA extracted from either of those sample types. The sequence links TRBV4-2 to TRBJ1-3; TRBD1 is a weak D gene call, 5 bases matching. This TCR was recovered from a woman in her 30s with COVID-19, enrolled during active disease. The source material was peripheral blood. The CDR3 amino acid sequence is: CASSQVGQGGNTIYF. The DNA sequence follows: TGTGCCAGCAGCCAAGTCGGGCAGGGAGGAAACACCATATATTTT.